Given below is one TCR beta chain in context. It lacks a known antigen. Qualities for individual bases were not recorded, and no much larger clone is one base off. The immunoSEQ Assay, a bias-controlled multiplex PCR, was used to amplify TCRbeta CDR3 regions from genomic DNA. Turning to the authors' computational methods: Nucleated cell counts per sample were estimated from amplification of reference gene primers within the assay. To quantify the absolute abundance of each unique TCRbeta CDR3 rearrangement, sequence reads were collapsed and filtered. For each sample, productive Simpson clonality was calculated by taking the square root of Simpson's diversity index across productive rearrangements. Entries here come from immuneACCESS through TCRdb and include only in-frame sequences with V and J called. Some clones fail to appear in such tables; in the studies checked, an unresolved V gene covers under half of the shortfall, and the cause of the remainder is unknown. D and trimming were read from the DNA, whereas the V and J calls and clone size are those reported in that table. Recorded for this sample are 200,000 or so clones; over 80% of them occurred a single time. The top ten hold about 5% of the sample.

The junction shows trimming of 2 bases on V and 3 bases on J, plus 14 bases between the germline ends. The CDR3 sequence holds 16 residues, the cysteine and phenylalanine included. Only the CDR3 region is kept as DNA, spanning 48 bases read in frame from base 1. For CDR1 and CDR2, the germline V gene (reference sequence) lists LGHDT and YNNKEL. Whole blood was collected in K2EDTA tubes by collaborating institutions according to the institutions' own protocols. For TCRbeta analysis, collaborator samples were shipped as frozen whole blood, as isolated PBMCs, or as DNA extracted from either sample type. This specimen belongs to a study of blood T cell repertoires in COVID-19 (dated by TCRdb to 2019 to 2021). With respect to the entire study: Samples covering the acute and convalescent phases of COVID-19 were provided by collaborators in the United States, Italy and Spain. Nearly every sample came with metadata listing a de-identified subject ID, COVID-19 status, age in years and sex. The repertoires were made available in a free public database intended to serve as a resource for research on the immune response to SARS-CoV-2. HLA class I and class II types, where available, came from metadata supplied by the sample provider rather than from assay-based typing. The samples were drawn from the first 160 participants of the ongoing ImmuneRACE study and from over 950 subjects provided by 6 global collaborators. Subjects who had been exposed to COVID-19, were actively infected with it, or had recovered from it provided the deeply sampled blood TCRbeta repertoires that made up the dataset. The prospective study material was composed of cDNA or gDNA derived from T cells, B-cell-depleted T cells, or PBMCs. Study-wide conclusions, independent of this receptor: Clinical and demographic metadata were provided uncurated, with the amount varying by source and participant.

The chain is made from TRBV3-1 (or the pseudogene TRBV3-2) and TRBJ2-1; TRBD1 is possibly the D segment (5 matching bases). This clonotype was obtained from a human donor in a cohort sampled during active COVID-19. The specimen sequenced was peripheral blood. The nucleotide sequence is given as TGTGCCAGCAGCCAAACAACTAAGGGGCGCTACAATGAGCAGTTCTTC. Translated, this gives CASSQTTKGRYNEQFF.